This entry concerns a single T cell receptor (beta chain). Its antigen is currently not known. Base qualities are not at hand, and no much larger clone is one base apart. Libraries were constructed by 5' RACE. This sample was sequenced with a NextSeq 500. To correct for sequencing error and PCR bias, the TCR library protocol tagged individual cDNA molecules with unique molecular identifiers. Both TCR alpha and beta chains were sequenced, and tight co-correlation was observed between alpha and beta sequence abundances in each sample. Per the authors' processing: Decombinator V4 was used to annotate TCR sequences for V gene, J gene and CDR3. TCRs were defined as expanded if a significant change between any two time points was detected under a Poisson model with p below 0.0001. TCR abundances were normalised to the total number of TCRs sequenced in each sample and reported as counts per million. MAIT TCRs were defined by TRAV1-2 paired with TRAJ12, TRAJ20 or TRAJ33, and iNKT TCRs by TRAV10 paired with TRAJ18. VDJdb, accessed on 1 November 2021, was searched for TCRs annotated for CMV, EBV and SARS-CoV-2, and TCRs annotated for more than one antigen were excluded. Using fastp at Q25 and MiXCR, TCRdb reprocessed the public reads and kept productive beta chains. CDR3 protein sequences are deduplicated, and each keeps its most common genes and DNA. The V and J calls and clone size are TCRdb's, not the authors'. The sample has around 80,000 distinct CDR3 sequences on record, 13% of them singletons. The ten largest clones take up around 6% of the sample.

This entry belongs to a study of early T cells in non-severe SARS-CoV-2 infection listed by TCRdb under 2021. General notes on the study: Because TCR sequencing relied on bulk RNA taken from unsorted whole blood, pairing of alpha and beta chains was not possible.

What the study reported, not specific to this receptor: Matching against VDJdb was skewed toward anti-spike CD8 responses, likely underestimated virus-specific expansions, and missed private and CD4 specificities.

V is trimmed back by 11 bases and J by 0 bases, and the junction contains 6 bases that no gene match accounts for. The CDR3 goes from the cysteine to the phenylalanine over 14 residues. The CDR3 DNA has 42 bases and is translated from base 1. CDR1 and CDR2, per the germline V gene (reference sequence), are MNHEY and SMNVEV. A case-control design nested within a healthcare worker cohort in London, UK, was used, with weekly nasopharyngeal swab PCR tests and blood sampling performed. Healthcare workers were recruited during the week of the UK lockdown, between 23 and 31 March 2020, and followed weekly for up to roughly 15 weeks.

The clonotype originates from an adult who was a healthcare worker with PCR-confirmed SARS-CoV-2 infection or an uninfected control (not recorded which). Material for sequencing was whole blood. Recombination connected TRBV27 to TRBJ2-3; 9 of the junction bases match TRBD2. In nucleotide form, the sequence is TGTGCCTTTTCGACTAGCGGTAGCACAGATACGCAGTATTTT. Its coded protein is CAFSTSGSTDTQYF.